Listed here are 21 T cell receptor beta chains from one sample, sequenced in a study of Ad26.COV2.S vaccination and SARS-CoV-2 variants. The method was immunoSEQ multiplex PCR; TCRdb's version includes in-frame clones alone and lacks a portion of them. Here the sample spans about 350,000 clones, around 90% being singletons. Specimen: peripheral blood, collected after recovery from COVID-19. Receptors were obtained from a human donor who had recovered from COVID-19.

The gene calls are TRBV29-1 and TRBJ1-2; D unresolved. V shed 3 bases and J shed 3 bases, with 8 bases lying between them. The CDR3 sequence is 12 residues long. Germline V gene data show CDR1 as SQVTM and CDR2 as ANQGSEA. The chain's CDR3 is CSVDRTDYGYTF. CDR3 sequence (DNA): TGCAGCGTTGATCGGACTGACTATGGCTACACCTTC.

This clone showed up just a few times. The rearrangement links TRBV27 to TRBJ1-4, with D possibly matching TRBD1 (6 bases). CDR1 is MNHEY, CDR2 SMNVEV, per germline (reference sequence). This CDR3 is built from 16 residues. Trimming cost V 7 bases and J 3 bases, with 18 bases left between them. CDR3 sequence reads: CASKSQGNWANEKLFF. The DNA for the CDR3 is TGTGCCAGCAAGTCACAGGGAAATTGGGCTAATGAAAAACTGTTTTTT.

This clone was counted a single time. The chain is built from TRBV9 and TRBJ2-5; D may match TRBD1 or TRBD2 (6 bases each). Trimming took 0 bases from V and 3 from J, leaving 18 bases between them. CDR1 is SGDLS, CDR2 YYNGEE, per germline. CDR3 length equals 17 residues. DNA for the CDR3: TGTGCCAGCAGCGTAGGAGGGGGGCCGGGCAGGGAAGAGACCCAGTACTTC. Its protein product is CASSVGGGPGREETQYF.

This chain connects TRBV2 to TRBJ1-4; D not resolved. This CDR3 has 14 residues. The germline V gene has CDR1 SNHLY and CDR2 FYNNEI. With 3 bases removed from V and 7 bases from J, the gap between germline ends came to 12 bases. This CDR3 reads CASSEDLGGEKLFF. The CDR3 region has the DNA TGTGCCAGCAGTGAGGACCTAGGTGGTGAAAAACTGTTTTTT.

The J gene is TRBJ1-1, the V gene TRBV12-5, with 8 nucleotides matching TRBD1. Germline V lookup: CDR1 LGHNT, CDR2 FRNRAP. This CDR3 has 18 amino acids. Trimming cost V 3 bases and J 5 bases; bases outside gene matches: 17. The CDR3 protein is CASGFSTGTGNLRTEAFF. In nucleotides, the CDR3 is TGTGCTAGTGGTTTTTCAACCGGGACAGGCAATTTGAGGACTGAAGCTTTCTTT.

This chain links TRBV11-1 with TRBJ2-3; tentatively, D is TRBD1 (6 bases). This CDR3 contains 13 residues. Germline values: CDR1 SGHAT, CDR2 FQDESV (reference sequence). The V end lost 1 base, the J end lost 5 bases, and 7 bases lay between the germline ends. The chain's CDR3 is CASSLEGGDTQYF. The CDR3 region has the DNA TGTGCCAGCAGCTTAGAAGGGGGAGATACGCAGTATTTT.

This sequence joins TRBV6-5 and TRBJ2-7; D might be TRBD1 or TRBD2, each matching 5 bases. The CDR3 is made up of 13 amino acids. The V end lost 2 bases, the J end lost 4 bases, and 9 bases lay between the germline ends. Germline V lookup: CDR1 MNHEY, CDR2 SVGAGI. The DNA of the CDR3 is TGTGCCAGCAGTTACGGCAGGGAGTACGAGCAGTACTTC. This translates into CASSYGREYEQYF.

The genes are TRBV27 and TRBJ1-1, with 8 bases identical to TRBD1. This CDR3 spans 15 amino acids. V dropped 3 bases and J dropped 6; count of bases not matched to a gene: 9. Germline values: CDR1 MNHEY, CDR2 SMNVEV (reference sequence). The CDR3 DNA is TGTGCCAGCAGTTTGGCAGGGGGCCGCCAAGCTGAAGCTTTCTTT. Its translation is CASSLAGGRQAEAFF.

The CDR3, as DNA: TGTGCCAGCAGCGGAGGGGACAGGGGTGGCACCGGGGAGCTGTTTTTT. Residues: CASSGGDRGGTGELFF. The rearrangement uses TRBV9 and TRBJ2-2; 10 bases fit TRBD1. Germline CDR1 SGDLS, CDR2 YYNGEE. The CDR3 length is 16 residues. The ends lost 3 bases at V and 4 bases at J; junction bases unmatched: 6.

The V call is TRBV9, the J call TRBJ1-1; D remains unclear. The CDR3 totals 15 residues. The germline V gene has CDR1 SGDLS and CDR2 YYNGEE. The V and J ends lost 1 base and 1 base respectively, with 11 bases between them. CDR3 nucleotides: TGTGCCAGCAGCGTATTCGTCTCTACGAACACTGAAGCTTTCTTT. It translates to CASSVFVSTNTEAFF.

This clone was seen once. This chain joins TRBV9 and TRBJ1-1, with a possible D match to TRBD1 (6 bases). The CDR3 covers 14 residues. The ends were cut back, 0 bases at V and 7 bases at J, with 13 bases in the middle. The germline CDR1 and CDR2 sequences are SGDLS and YYNGEE. The CDR3 nucleotides are TGTGCCAGCAGCGTAGAGCCAGGGGCGATTGAAGCTTTCTTT. Residues: CASSVEPGAIEAFF. The full variable domain, completed using reference TRBV9 and TRBJ1-1, is DSGVTQTPKHLITATGQRVTLRCSPRSGDLSVYWYQQSLDQGLQFLIQYYNGEERAKGNILERFSAQQFPDLHSELNLSSLELGDSALYFCASSVEPGAIEAFFGQGTRLTVV.

This rearrangement joins TRBV12-3 or TRBV12-4 to TRBJ1-1; no reliable D call. Trimming left V 7 bases short and J 4 bases short, with 7 bases between. The CDR3 loop spans 11 amino acids. The CDR3 here is CASTETTEAFF. The CDR3 nucleotides are TGTGCCAGCACCGAGACCACTGAAGCTTTCTTT.

V usage is TRBV6-2 or TRBV6-3 and J usage is TRBJ1-2, with 8 positions matching TRBD1. Looked up from germline, CDR1 is MNHEY and CDR2 is SVGEGT. The CDR3 is made up of 13 amino acids. The V and J ends lost 5 bases and 5 bases, in that order; junction bases with no gene match: 4. CDR3 DNA sequence: TGTGCCAGCAGTCCGGACAGGGAGTATGGCTACACCTTC. It encodes CASSPDREYGYTF.

The rearrangement uses TRBV9 and TRBJ1-3; D ambiguous. Per germline, CDR1 SGDLS and CDR2 YYNGEE. Trimming took 3 bases from V and 0 from J, leaving 7 bases between them. This CDR3 has 14 amino acids. In DNA form, the CDR3 reads TGTGCCAGCAGCGCCACTTACTCTGGAAACACCATATATTTT. It is translated as CASSATYSGNTIYF.

The genes are TRBV24-1 and TRBJ2-3; TRBD2 aligns across 7 bases. The germline V gene encodes CDR1 KGHDR and CDR2 SFDVKD. V was pared by 3 bases and J by 5 bases, with 4 bases of the junction left unmatched. The CDR3 runs to 14 residues. CDR3 region: CATSDAGVKDTQYF. The CDR3 bases are TGTGCCACCAGTGATGCGGGGGTTAAAGATACGCAGTATTTT.

V and J are TRBV9 and TRBJ1-6; the D gene is possibly TRBD1 (6 bases). The germline V and J ends were trimmed by 0 bases and 7 bases, with 20 bases remaining between them. Germline values: CDR1 SGDLS, CDR2 YYNGEE. The CDR3 consists of 18 residues. In DNA, the CDR3 is TGTGCCAGCAGCGTAGTCCCGCTAGGGGGGGGGTCAAATTCACCCCTCCACTTT. This translates into CASSVVPLGGGSNSPLHF.

The chain carries TRBV13 and TRBJ1-2, with 7 bases fitting TRBD1. The CDR3 spans 15 residues. Germline lookup yields CDR1 PRHDT and CDR2 FYEKMQ (reference sequence). J lost 3 bases, V lost 1 base, and 5 bases had no gene match. This CDR3 reads CASSLEGAWDYGYTF. CDR3 sequence (DNA): TGTGCCAGCAGCTTAGAGGGGGCATGGGACTATGGCTACACCTTC.

V usage is TRBV5-1 and J usage is TRBJ2-2, with TRBD1 matching 11 bases. From germline, CDR1 is SGHRS and CDR2 YFSETQ. The CDR3 is made up of 17 amino acids. Trimming removed 4 bases from V and 7 bases from J; junction bases left unmatched: 12. CDR3 in amino acids: CASSAHTGQGAGGELFF. In DNA form, the CDR3 reads TGCGCCAGCAGCGCTCATACTGGACAGGGGGCTGGCGGGGAGCTGTTTTTT.

This clone was found a few times. CDR3 sequence reads: CASSGAGYSPLHF. CDR3 in DNA: TGTGCCAGCAGTGGAGCAGGCTATTCACCCCTCCACTTT. The J gene is TRBJ1-6, the V gene TRBV25-1; D is uncertain. The germline CDR1 and CDR2 sequences are MGHDK and SYGVNS. Trimming stripped 4 bases from V and 8 bases from J, with 9 bases between. The CDR3 totals 13 residues.

This sequence joins TRBV5-4 and TRBJ2-5, with D unclear. CDR1 SGHNT and CDR2 YYREEE come from the germline V gene (reference sequence). The CDR3 extends over 11 amino acids. V was shortened by 2 bases and J by 3 bases, with 2 bases between the two germline ends. For the CDR3, the DNA is TGTGCCAGCAGCTTCGAAGAGACCCAGTACTTC. It codes for CASSFEETQYF.

The chain combines TRBV7-6 with TRBJ2-5, with 9 nucleotides matching TRBD1. This CDR3 comprises 16 residues. Germline V lookup: CDR1 SGHVS, CDR2 FNYEAQ. The V gene end was trimmed by 2 bases and the J gene end by 5 bases; junction bases not matched to a gene: 9. The CDR3 loop is CASSLSGGTGRETQYF. Written as DNA, the CDR3 is TGTGCCAGCAGCTTATCGGGCGGGACAGGGAGGGAGACCCAGTACTTC.